This TCR beta chain was recovered during a study of shared clonotypes between healthy human individuals. The length of the CDR3 is 12 residues. The V gene's germline CDR1 is SQVTM and CDR2 ANQGSEA. V trimming: 6 bases; J trimming: 6 bases; junction bases outside the gene matches: 6. The repertoire was sequenced with immunoSEQ multiplex PCR; TCRdb's copy has only in-frame clones and lacks some. The repertoire holds some 2.4 million clones, with roughly 93% as singletons. The sequencing input was naive CD4+ T cells from PBMCs. Indicated subset: CD45RA+ positively selected. The receptor was derived from a man between 18 and 29 years old in good health. Some clones in this sample may be carry-over from other donors' samples. V gene TRBV29-1 combines with J gene TRBJ1-2; 8 bases agree with TRBD1. In DNA, the CDR3 is TGCAGCGTAGGGACAGGCGCCCATGGCTACACCTTC. It encodes CSVGTGAHGYTF.